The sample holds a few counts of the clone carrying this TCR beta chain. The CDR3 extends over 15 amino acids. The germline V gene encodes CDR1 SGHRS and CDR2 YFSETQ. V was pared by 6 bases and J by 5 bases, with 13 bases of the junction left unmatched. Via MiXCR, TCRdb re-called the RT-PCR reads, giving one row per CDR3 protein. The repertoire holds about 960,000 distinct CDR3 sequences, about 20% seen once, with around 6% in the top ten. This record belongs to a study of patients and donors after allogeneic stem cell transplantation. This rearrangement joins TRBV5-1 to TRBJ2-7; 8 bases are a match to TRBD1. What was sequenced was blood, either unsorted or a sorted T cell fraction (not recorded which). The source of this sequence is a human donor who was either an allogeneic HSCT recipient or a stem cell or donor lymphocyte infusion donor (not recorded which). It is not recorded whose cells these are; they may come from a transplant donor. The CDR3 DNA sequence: TGCGCCAGCACCGCACTTGGACAGGGATCCGACGAGCAGTACTTC. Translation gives CASTALGQGSDEQYF. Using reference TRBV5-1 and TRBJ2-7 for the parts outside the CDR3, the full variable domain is KAGVTQTPRYLIKTRGQQVTLSCSPISGHRSVSWYQQTPGQGLQFLFEYFSETQRNKGNFPGRFSGRQFSNSRSEMNVSTLELGDSALYLCASTALGQGSDEQYFGPGTRLTVT.